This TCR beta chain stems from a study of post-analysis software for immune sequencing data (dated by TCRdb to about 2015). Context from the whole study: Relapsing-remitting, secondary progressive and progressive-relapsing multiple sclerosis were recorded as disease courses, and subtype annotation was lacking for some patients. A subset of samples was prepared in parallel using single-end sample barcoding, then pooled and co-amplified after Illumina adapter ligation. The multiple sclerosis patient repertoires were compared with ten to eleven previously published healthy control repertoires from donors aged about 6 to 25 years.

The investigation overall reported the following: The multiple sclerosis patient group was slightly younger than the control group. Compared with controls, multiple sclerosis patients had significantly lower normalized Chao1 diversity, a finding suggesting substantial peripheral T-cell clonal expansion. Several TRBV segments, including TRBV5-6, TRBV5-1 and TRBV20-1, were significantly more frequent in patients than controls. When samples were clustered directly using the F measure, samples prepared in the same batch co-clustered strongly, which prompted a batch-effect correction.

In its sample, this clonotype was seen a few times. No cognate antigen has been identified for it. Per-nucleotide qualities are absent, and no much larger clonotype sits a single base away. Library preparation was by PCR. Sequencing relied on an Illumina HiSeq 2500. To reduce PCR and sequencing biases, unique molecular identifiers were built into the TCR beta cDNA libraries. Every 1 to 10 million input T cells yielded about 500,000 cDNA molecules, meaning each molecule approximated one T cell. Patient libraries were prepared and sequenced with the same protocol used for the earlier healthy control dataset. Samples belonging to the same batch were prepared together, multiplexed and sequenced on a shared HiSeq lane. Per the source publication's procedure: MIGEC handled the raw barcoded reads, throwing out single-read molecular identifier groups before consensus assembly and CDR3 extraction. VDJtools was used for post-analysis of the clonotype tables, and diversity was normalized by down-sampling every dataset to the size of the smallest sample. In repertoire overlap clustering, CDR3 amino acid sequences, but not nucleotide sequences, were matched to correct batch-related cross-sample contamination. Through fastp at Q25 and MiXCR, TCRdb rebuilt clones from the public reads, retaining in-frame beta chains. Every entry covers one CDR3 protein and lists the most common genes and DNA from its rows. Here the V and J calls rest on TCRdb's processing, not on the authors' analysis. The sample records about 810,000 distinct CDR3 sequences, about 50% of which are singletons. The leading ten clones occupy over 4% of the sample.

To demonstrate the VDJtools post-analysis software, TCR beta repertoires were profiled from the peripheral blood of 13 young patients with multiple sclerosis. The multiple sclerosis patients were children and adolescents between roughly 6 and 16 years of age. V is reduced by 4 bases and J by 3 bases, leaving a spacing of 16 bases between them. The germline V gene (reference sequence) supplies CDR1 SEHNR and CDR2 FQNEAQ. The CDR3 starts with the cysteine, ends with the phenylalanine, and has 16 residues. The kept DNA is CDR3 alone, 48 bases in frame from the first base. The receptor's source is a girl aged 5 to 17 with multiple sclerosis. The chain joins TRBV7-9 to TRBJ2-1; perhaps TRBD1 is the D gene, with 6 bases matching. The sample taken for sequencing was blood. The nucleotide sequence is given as TGTGCCAGCAGCTCTAAAGGGGGTTCTATCTACAATGAGCAGTTCTTC. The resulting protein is CASSSKGGSIYNEQFF. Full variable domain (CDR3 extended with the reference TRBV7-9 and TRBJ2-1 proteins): DTGVSQNPRHKITKRGQNVTFRCDPISEHNRLYWYRQTLGQGPEFLTYFQNEAQLEKSRLLSDRFSAERPKGSFSTLEIQRTEQGDSAMYLCASSSKGGSIYNEQFFGPGTRLTVL.